These 19 T cell receptor beta chains share one sample of origin, sequenced in a study of a mutant IDH1 vaccine in newly diagnosed glioma. The antigens these receptors bind are not known. Here immunoSEQ multiplex PCR was the method, and the copy in TCRdb shows in-frame clones only, minus some. The sample shows 25,000 to 30,000 clones, 82% of them seen only once. Indicated time point: week 23, last vaccination. The study gave 300 ug of mutant IDH1 20-mer peptide per vaccine dose, with topical imiquimod. The source material was PBMCs, sampled from a glioma patient whose treatment included an IDH1 peptide vaccine. The receptors derive from a woman in her twenties or thirties with glioma.

The CDR3 here is CASSPGWNTEAFF. CDR3 nucleotide sequence: TGCGCCAGCAGTCCTGGGTGGAACACTGAAGCTTTCTTT. The chain has TRBV4-1 and TRBJ1-1; D gene unclear. Trimming removed 6 bases at V and 1 base at J, with 9 bases between. Germline CDR1 is MGHRA and CDR2 is YSYEKL. This CDR3 has 13 amino acids.

J is TRBJ2-5 and V is TRBV6-1; 7 bases are shared with TRBD2. V lost 3 bases to trimming and J lost 5 bases; unmatched junction nucleotides: 6. Germline V CDR1 and CDR2: MNHNS, SASEGT. CDR3 size: 14 residues. The CDR3 region is CASSDSGRGETQYF. The CDR3 region has the DNA TGTGCCAGCAGTGACTCGGGGCGGGGGGAGACCCAGTACTTC.

V usage is TRBV4-1 and J usage is TRBJ1-2; D gene ambiguous. V gave up 1 base and J gave up 4 bases, with 25 bases separating them. Germline lookup yields CDR1 MGHRA and CDR2 YSYEKL. The CDR3 is 19 amino acids. As DNA, the CDR3 is TGCGCCAGCAGCCAAGGCGGTATGGCCCTCACAGTGAGATCCTATGGCTACACCTTC. It yields the protein CASSQGGMALTVRSYGYTF.

V and J are TRBV5-1 and TRBJ2-7; 9 bases are a match to TRBD1. Trimming cost V 4 bases and J 2 bases; bases outside gene matches: 4. The CDR3 contains 14 residues. Per germline, CDR1 SGHRS and CDR2 YFSETQ. The CDR3 sequence: CASSAGQGTYEQYF. Written as DNA, the CDR3 is TGCGCCAGCAGCGCGGGACAGGGTACCTACGAGCAGTACTTC.

The chain recombines TRBV18 with TRBJ2-7; 8 bases agree with TRBD2. Trimming took 4 bases from V and 0 from J; bases not matched to a gene: 5. There are 15 residues in the CDR3. Germline CDR1 reads KGHSH; CDR2 reads LQKENI. The CDR3 DNA reads TGTGCCAGCTCACAGGCTAGCGGGCCCTCCTACGAGCAGTACTTC. Amino acid sequence: CASSQASGPSYEQYF.

The chain is built from TRBV30 and TRBJ1-2, with 7 bases aligning to TRBD1. V dropped 5 bases and J dropped 3; count of bases not matched to a gene: 3. Germline CDR1 GTSNPN, CDR2 SVGIG (reference sequence). This CDR3 spans 12 amino acids. The CDR3 sequence: CAWQGEDYGYTF. Here the CDR3 DNA reads TGTGCCTGGCAGGGGGAGGACTATGGCTACACCTTC. The whole variable domain, filled in from reference TRBV30 and TRBJ1-2, reads SQTIHQWPATLVQPVGSPLSLECTVEGTSNPNLYWYRQAAGRGLQLLFYSVGIGQISSEVPQNLSASRPQDRQFILSSKKLLLSDSGFYLCAWQGEDYGYTFGSGTRLTVV.

In nucleotides, the CDR3 is TGTGCCTGGAAATGGCGGGGTTCTAATTCACCCCTCCACTTT. Its translation: CAWKWRGSNSPLHF. V is TRBV30 and J is TRBJ1-6; D uncertain. CDR1 and CDR2 from the germline V gene are GTSNPN and SVGIG (reference sequence). V was pared by 4 bases and J by 6 bases, with 13 bases between. CDR3 length: 14 amino acids. The complete variable domain, with remaining parts taken from reference TRBV30 and TRBJ1-6, reads SQTIHQWPATLVQPVGSPLSLECTVEGTSNPNLYWYRQAAGRGLQLLFYSVGIGQISSEVPQNLSASRPQDRQFILSSKKLLLSDSGFYLCAWKWRGSNSPLHFGNGTRLTVT.

The CDR3 here is CASSVEQAGDTQYF. In nucleotides, the CDR3 is TGTGCCAGCAGTGTGGAACAGGCGGGGGATACGCAGTATTTT. V usage is TRBV6-4 and J usage is TRBJ2-3, with D perhaps TRBD2 (6 bases). The CDR3 loop spans 14 amino acids. V lost 4 bases and J lost 6, with 14 bases in between. The V gene's germline CDR1 is MRHNA and CDR2 SNTAGT.

This clone was observed once. This rearrangement joins TRBV6-5 to TRBJ1-2; TRBD1 aligns across 9 bases. J gave up 6 bases and V 6 bases, and 8 bases lay outside the gene matches. The length of the CDR3 is 14 residues. The V gene's germline CDR1 is MNHEY and CDR2 SVGAGI. As DNA, the CDR3 is TGTGCCAGCAGGACCCGACAGGGGGAGGATGGCTACACCTTC. Its protein is CASRTRQGEDGYTF.

This clone was detected only once. J is TRBJ1-1 and V is TRBV18, with D possibly being TRBD1 (5 bases). The CDR3 contains 13 residues. Germline V gene sequence: CDR1 KGHSH, CDR2 LQKENI. Between the trimmed V and J ends, which lost 3 bases and 6 bases, there was a span of 11 bases. The CDR3 coding sequence is TGTGCCAGCTCACCGGAGGGCAGGGCTGAAGCTTTCTTT. Its translation is CASSPEGRAEAFF.

The V gene is TRBV5-6, the J gene TRBJ1-6, with a weak D call TRBD1 (6 bases). V lost 4 bases, J lost 9 bases, and 17 bases lay in between. Per germline, CDR1 SGHDT and CDR2 YYEEEE. The CDR3 spans 15 residues. The CDR3 reads CASSELGGSGSPLHF. The CDR3 DNA is TGTGCCAGCAGCGAGCTTGGGGGCAGCGGTTCACCCCTCCACTTT.

The gene calls are TRBV19 and TRBJ2-1, with 7 positions matching TRBD2. With 8 bases clipped from V and 0 bases from J, the junction kept 7 bases outside the gene matches. Germline V gives CDR1 LNHDA, CDR2 SQIVND (reference sequence). This CDR3 has 15 residues. CDR3 in amino acids: CASLPGGFSYNEQFF. The CDR3 coding sequence is TGTGCCAGTCTCCCGGGGGGATTCTCCTACAATGAGCAGTTCTTC.

The chain joins TRBV14 to TRBJ1-3; D is unresolved. CDR3 length: 15 residues. V was trimmed by 1 base and J by 0 bases, leaving 7 bases between them. Germline V gives CDR1 SGHDN, CDR2 FVKESK. The CDR3 spells CASSQVVNSGNTIYF. In nucleotides, the CDR3 is TGTGCCAGCAGCCAAGTAGTCAACTCTGGAAACACCATATATTTT.

This clone has only a few counts. The V call is TRBV7-7, the J call TRBJ2-2, with D unresolved. Trimming cost V 8 bases and J 2 bases, with 12 bases left between them. The germline V gene has CDR1 SSHAT and CDR2 FNYEAQ (reference sequence). The CDR3 is 14 residues long. CDR3 nucleotides: TGTGCCAGCCGGGCGCTACCCAACACCGGGGAGCTGTTTTTT. Translating it yields CASRALPNTGELFF.

The gene calls are TRBV5-4 and TRBJ2-3; 7 bases map to TRBD1. Germline V gene data show CDR1 as SGHNT and CDR2 as YYREEE (reference sequence). This CDR3 has 14 amino acids. Trimming at V came to 4 bases and at J to 2 bases, leaving 4 bases not matched to a gene. CDR3 DNA: TGTGCCAGCAGCCTTGACAGGGTCACAGATACGCAGTATTTT. It encodes CASSLDRVTDTQYF.

The V gene is TRBV19, the J gene TRBJ1-1; D is perhaps TRBD1 (6 bases). This CDR3 is 14 amino acids long. Per germline, CDR1 LNHDA and CDR2 SQIVND (reference sequence). V shed 7 bases and J shed 4 bases, with 16 bases lying between them. This chain's CDR3 is CASTNREGVTEAFF. For the CDR3, the DNA is TGTGCCAGTACCAACAGGGAAGGGGTCACTGAAGCTTTCTTT.

The V call is TRBV19, the J call TRBJ2-3; D tentatively fits TRBD1 or TRBD2 (6 bases each). Trimming took 1 base from V and 2 from J, leaving 13 bases between them. The CDR3 runs 16 residues. Germline V gene lookup returns CDR1 LNHDA and CDR2 SQIVND (reference sequence). CDR3 sequence reads: CASSIGWGAPTDTQYF. CDR3 DNA: TGTGCCAGTAGTATAGGTTGGGGGGCCCCCACAGATACGCAGTATTTT.

J is TRBJ1-5 and V is TRBV5-8, with D possibly being TRBD1 (5 bases). This CDR3 comprises 13 residues. Germline V gene data show CDR1 as SGHTS and CDR2 as YDEGEE. V was clipped by 5 bases and J by 5 bases, with 11 bases between them. CDR3 in amino acids: CASSAGNDQPQHF. The DNA for the CDR3 is TGTGCCAGCAGTGCAGGGAATGATCAGCCCCAGCATTTT.

The CDR3 sequence is CASSPTDGPNQPQHF. The DNA of the CDR3 is TGCGCCAGCAGCCCGACCGACGGTCCCAATCAGCCCCAGCATTTT. This chain links TRBV5-1 with TRBJ1-5; D remains ambiguous. There are 15 residues in the CDR3. Germline V gene data show CDR1 as SGHRS and CDR2 as YFSETQ. Between the trimmed V and J ends, which lost 4 bases and 3 bases, there was a span of 14 bases.